These T cell receptor beta chains were read from a single sample in a study of T cells in Graves' hyperthyroidism and ophthalmopathy. TCRdb analysed the multiplex PCR reads with MiXCR anew, one entry per CDR3 protein. The data show fewer than 350,000 distinct CDR3 sequences, about an eighth seen once. Input material: blood. The receptors were sampled from a woman in her 40s with Graves' hyperthyroidism. The CDR3 runs from the conserved cysteine through the conserved F or W. A D gene is named only where the DNA matches it firmly. Rows give clone size only sometimes, using once, few, many, or a class for an expanded clone.

j_gene,abundance,v_gene,d_gene,CDR3aa,CDR3nt
TRBJ2-1,few,TRBV19,TRBD2,CASNQRWGREDGEGEQFF,TGTGCCAGTAACCAAAGATGGGGCAGGGAGGACGGGGAGGGTGAGCAGTTCTTC
TRBJ2-7,many,TRBV20-1,-,CSARPPKGPTGEQYF,TGCAGTGCTAGACCGCCGAAGGGCCCCACCGGAGAGCAGTACTTC
TRBJ1-6,many,TRBV28,-,CASIRDGKRLYNSPLHF,TGTGCCAGCATCAGGGACGGGAAACGTCTCTATAATTCACCCCTCCACTTT
TRBJ2-1,many,TRBV2,TRBD2,CASSEPRGLAGSYNEQFF,TGTGCCAGCAGTGAACCGAGGGGACTAGCGGGAAGCTACAATGAGCAGTTCTTC
TRBJ2-1,many,TRBV3-1,TRBD2,CASSQVPSGSNEQFF,TGTGCCAGCAGCCAAGTACCTAGCGGGAGCAATGAGCAGTTCTTC
TRBJ2-7,-,TRBV18,-,CASSPTGRIGVEQYF,TGTGCCAGCTCACCAACGGGTAGAATCGGTGTCGAGCAGTACTTC
TRBJ2-7,many,TRBV20-1,TRBD2,CSALGERDYEQYF,TGCAGTGCCCTCGGGGAGCGGGACTACGAGCAGTACTTC
TRBJ1-2,few,TRBV7-9,-,CASSRSDTWYGYTF,TGTGCCAGCAGCCGTTCGGACACCTGGTATGGCTACACCTTC
TRBJ1-5,many,TRBV28,-,CAIERGGQPQHF,TGTGCCATTGAGCGGGGGGGGCAGCCCCAGCATTTT
TRBJ2-5,many,TRBV20-1,-,CSARAETQYF,TGCAGTGCCCGGGCGGAGACCCAGTACTTC
TRBJ1-2,many,TRBV3-1,-,CASSQDMTGAVGYTF,TGTGCCAGCAGCCAAGATATGACGGGGGCGGTCGGCTACACCTTC
TRBJ1-1,many,TRBV2,-,CASSETVANTEAFF,TGTGCCAGCAGTGAAACAGTAGCAAACACTGAAGCTTTCTTT
TRBJ1-6,-,TRBV6-2/TRBV6-3,-,CASSYHGENSPLHF,TGTGCCAGCAGTTACCACGGAGAGAATTCACCCCTCCACTTT
TRBJ1-6,many,TRBV3-1,TRBD1,CASSDRGADSPLHF,TGTGCCAGCAGCGACAGGGGAGCGGATTCACCCCTCCACTTT
TRBJ2-1,many,TRBV24-1,-,CATSDHTGTSYNEQFF,TGTGCCACCAGTGATCATACAGGGACCTCCTACAATGAGCAGTTCTTC
TRBJ2-3,many,TRBV6-4,TRBD2,CASSRTSDTDTQYF,TGTGCCAGCTCACGGACTAGCGACACAGATACGCAGTATTTT
TRBJ2-1,few,TRBV11-3,-,CASSFSVSGTLTSLQFF,TGTGCCAGCAGCTTCTCGGTATCCGGGACCTTAACATCTCTCCAGTTCTTC
TRBJ1-5,many,TRBV20-1,-,CSARSERLLNQPQHF,TGCAGTGCTAGGAGCGAGAGGCTTCTCAATCAGCCCCAGCATTTT
TRBJ2-7,few,TRBV6-5,-,CASSYSGAYEQYF,TGTGCCAGCAGTTACTCAGGGGCCTACGAGCAGTACTTC
TRBJ2-3,many,TRBV2,-,CASRGLDTQYF,TGTGCCAGCCGCGGCCTAGATACGCAGTATTTT
TRBJ2-1,many,TRBV6-6,-,CASSYVQRGNEQFF,TGTGCCAGCAGTTACGTCCAGAGAGGCAATGAGCAGTTCTTC
TRBJ1-2,-,TRBV29-1,-,CSGGNVGYGYTF,TGCAGCGGGGGGAATGTAGGCTATGGCTACACCTTC
TRBJ1-2,few,TRBV27,-,CASSFGTGAGGYTF,TGTGCCAGCAGTTTCGGAACGGGGGCCGGAGGCTACACCTTC
TRBJ2-7,many,TRBV27,TRBD2,CASSFISGRALDEQYF,TGTGCCAGCAGTTTTATAAGCGGGAGGGCCTTGGACGAGCAGTACTTC
TRBJ1-2,many,TRBV4-1,-,CASSQHHNGNRGYTF,TGCGCCAGCAGCCAACACCATAATGGGAACAGGGGCTACACCTTC
TRBJ2-7,-,TRBV20-1,TRBD1,CSVSRTGVDEQYF,TGCAGTGTGTCCCGGACAGGGGTTGACGAGCAGTACTTC
TRBJ2-7,-,TRBV29-1,-,CSAHRLGGGEQYF,TGCAGCGCCCACCGCTTGGGAGGCGGCGAGCAGTACTTC
TRBJ1-2,many,TRBV29-1,TRBD1,CSVAGTGARRDGYTF,TGCAGCGTTGCCGGGACAGGGGCCCGAAGGGATGGCTACACCTTC
TRBJ1-2,many,TRBV7-9,-,CASSSGPRGYTF,TGTGCCAGCAGCTCGGGCCCTAGAGGCTACACCTTC
TRBJ2-1,few,TRBV20-1,TRBD1,CSARERGQGTQSYNEQFF,TGCAGTGCTAGAGAACGGGGACAGGGGACCCAATCCTACAATGAGCAGTTCTTC
TRBJ1-2,-,TRBV19,-,CASSPGRFNYGYTF,TGTGCCAGTAGTCCCGGACGGTTTAACTATGGCTACACCTTC
TRBJ2-3,many,TRBV3-1,TRBD2,CASSQGTSLTDTQYF,TGTGCCAGCAGCCAAGGGACTAGCCTCACAGATACGCAGTATTTT
TRBJ2-5,many,TRBV5-4,TRBD1,CASMRDRGTLETQYF,TGTGCCAGCATGCGGGACAGGGGTACTCTAGAGACCCAGTACTTC
TRBJ1-1,many,TRBV7-9,-,CASSLVGGEAFF,TGTGCCAGCAGCTTAGTTGGGGGTGAAGCTTTCTTT
TRBJ1-1,many,TRBV5-1,TRBD1,CASSLTGDHGTEAFF,TGCGCCAGCAGCTTAACAGGGGACCACGGAACTGAAGCTTTCTTT
TRBJ1-1,-,TRBV10-3,TRBD1,CAISSGQDTEAFF,TGTGCCATCAGTTCGGGACAGGACACTGAAGCTTTCTTT
TRBJ2-4,-,TRBV27,-,CASSLTGNIQYF,TGTGCCAGCAGTTTAACGGGAAACATTCAGTACTTC
TRBJ1-3,-,TRBV6-1,-,CASSRTSSGNTIYF,TGTGCCAGCAGTAGAACCTCCTCTGGAAACACCATATATTTT
TRBJ2-2,-,TRBV25-1,-,CASSAPSVNTGELFF,TGTGCCAGCAGTGCCCCTAGCGTTAACACCGGGGAGCTGTTTTTT
TRBJ1-5,many,TRBV5-6,-,CASSRFGRNSNQPQHF,TGTGCCAGCAGCCGATTTGGACGGAATAGCAATCAGCCCCAGCATTTT
TRBJ2-3,many,TRBV20-1,-,CSAPGSSRGDTQYF,TGCAGTGCGCCAGGGTCGTCCAGGGGAGATACGCAGTATTTT
TRBJ2-7,many,TRBV6-1,TRBD2,CASSDRDYRYEQYF,TGTGCCAGCAGTGACCGGGACTACCGCTACGAGCAGTACTTC
TRBJ1-2,many,TRBV2,-,CASSPRTVHDYTF,TGTGCCAGCAGTCCCCGGACAGTGCACGACTACACCTTC
TRBJ2-1,many,TRBV28,-,CASSRSGPSYNEQFF,TGTGCCAGCAGTCGAAGCGGGCCCTCCTACAATGAGCAGTTCTTC